The 21 T cell receptor beta chains presented below share a single source sample, sequenced in a study of OX40 agonist ivuxolimab in advanced cancers. TCRdb's table, derived via immunoSEQ multiplex PCR, lists solely in-frame clones and lacks some. The sample carries about 74,000 clones, 88% recorded once. The specimen comprised CD4+ or CD8+ T cells sorted from blood, sampled in a trial of the OX40 agonist ivuxolimab. Receptors originate from an adult with an advanced solid tumor such as melanoma, head and neck, liver or kidney cancer.

The V gene is TRBV5-1, the J gene TRBJ2-2; possibly TRBD1 or TRBD2 for D (6 bases each). From germline, CDR1 is SGHRS and CDR2 YFSETQ. The CDR3 length is 17 residues. V lost 0 bases to trimming and J lost 2 bases, with 14 bases between them. The CDR3 nucleotides are TGCGCCAGCAGCTTGGACGGCTGGGGGGCAAACACCGGGGAGCTGTTTTTT. This codes for CASSLDGWGANTGELFF.

This clone was picked up one time. The chain links TRBV6-6 to TRBJ1-2, with D possibly TRBD1 on 5 matching bases. In germline, CDR1 is MNHNY, CDR2 SVGAGI (reference sequence). V dropped 7 bases and J dropped 4 bases, with 16 bases sitting between them. This CDR3 has 14 amino acids. The CDR3 loop is CASTLRVGVYGYTF. CDR3 nucleotide sequence: TGTGCCAGCACCTTACGGGTAGGGGTCTATGGCTACACCTTC.

The CDR3 DNA reads as TGCGCCAGCAGCCCGGCGGGAGTCCTCTACAATGAGCAGTTCTTC. Protein sequence: CASSPAGVLYNEQFF. The rearrangement joins TRBV4-1 to TRBJ2-1, with 7 bases lining up with TRBD2. J gave up 3 bases and V 4 bases, and 6 bases lay outside the gene matches. The germline V gene has CDR1 MGHRA and CDR2 YSYEKL. The CDR3 is 15 residues long.

This chain uses TRBV7-3 with TRBJ2-1; tentatively, D is TRBD2 (5 bases). This CDR3 has 15 residues. Trimming pared 3 bases from V and 2 bases from J, leaving 11 bases between. CDR1 and CDR2 from the germline V gene are SGHTA and FQGTGA. DNA for the CDR3: TGTGCCAGCAGCTTCGAGCGGAAACCCTACAATGAGCAGTTCTTC. It yields the protein CASSFERKPYNEQFF.

The chain recombines TRBV28 with TRBJ2-7; tentatively, D is TRBD1 (5 bases). CDR1 is MDHEN and CDR2 is SYDVKM in the germline V gene. Trimming stripped 4 bases from V and 5 bases from J, with 18 bases between. CDR3 length equals 15 residues. The CDR3 DNA follows: TGTGCCAGCAGTTGGGGCCTGGGCCGGGTGAACGAGCAGTACTTC. Translation gives CASSWGLGRVNEQYF.

V is TRBV7-3 and J is TRBJ2-3, with 7 positions matching TRBD2. V dropped 5 bases and J dropped 1; count of bases not matched to a gene: 9. The CDR3 sequence is 16 residues long. The V gene's germline CDR1 is SGHTA and CDR2 FQGTGA. CDR3 DNA sequence: TGTGCCAGCAGCCCGGGGACGGGGAGGGGCACAGATACGCAGTATTTT. This codes for CASSPGTGRGTDTQYF.

The chain has TRBV2 and TRBJ1-2, with a weak D call TRBD1 (5 bases). The germline V gene encodes CDR1 SNHLY and CDR2 FYNNEI. CDR3 length equals 14 residues. V lost 7 bases, J lost 2 bases, and 14 bases lay in between. The CDR3 DNA reads as TGTGCCAGCAACCGAGGGGTCGGAAACTATGGCTACACCTTC. It translates to CASNRGVGNYGYTF.

The chain recombines TRBV28 with TRBJ2-7; D assignment may be TRBD1 or TRBD2 (5 bases each). With 6 bases removed from V and 2 bases from J, the gap between germline ends came to 14 bases. The CDR3 totals 14 residues. Germline CDR1 and CDR2: MDHEN and SYDVKM. CDR3: CASRPGTGPYEQYF. CDR3 sequence (DNA): TGTGCCAGCAGACCCGGGACCGGTCCCTACGAGCAGTACTTC.

The CDR3 DNA is TGTGCCATCAGCGGACACAGGGGGCCTGGAAACACCATATATTTT. It translates to CAISGHRGPGNTIYF. This sequence joins TRBV10-3 and TRBJ1-3, with 9 bases matching TRBD1. V shed 6 bases, J shed 2 bases, and the junction held 5 bases outside the gene matches. Germline V gives CDR1 ENHRY, CDR2 SYGVKD. The length of the CDR3 is 15 residues.

In DNA form, the CDR3 reads TGTGCCAGCAGTGAAGGGGGTAACCCGTACTTC. Its protein is CASSEGGNPYF. This chain joins TRBV2 and TRBJ2-7; D is ambiguous. The length of the CDR3 is 11 residues. The germline CDR1 and CDR2 sequences are SNHLY and FYNNEI. V was clipped by 1 base and J by 12 bases, with 10 bases between them.

The rearrangement joins TRBV11-2 to TRBJ1-1, with TRBD1 identical over 10 bases. The CDR3 runs 13 residues. V shed 5 bases, J shed 10 bases, and the junction held 7 bases outside the gene matches. Germline V gene lookup returns CDR1 SGHAT and CDR2 FQNNGV. Here the CDR3 reads CASSARDRGGAFF. The CDR3 DNA sequence: TGTGCCAGCAGCGCCCGGGACAGGGGAGGAGCTTTCTTT.

The rearrangement links TRBV7-3 to TRBJ2-2; TRBD2 matches 7 bases. V was clipped by 2 bases and J by 3 bases; unmatched bases: 3. This CDR3 contains 15 residues. CDR1 and CDR2 (germline): SGHTA, FQGTGA. CDR3 DNA: TGTGCCAGCAGCTTACGGCTAGCGGACACCGGGGAGCTGTTTTTT. It is translated as CASSLRLADTGELFF. Full variable domain (rest looked up from reference TRBV7-3 and TRBJ2-2): GAGVSQTPSNKVTEKGKYVELRCDPISGHTALYWYRQSLGQGPEFLIYFQGTGAADDSGLPNDRFFAVRPEGSVSTLKIQRTERGDSAVYLCASSLRLADTGELFFGEGSRLTVL.

The chain recombines TRBV6-5 with TRBJ2-7; D perhaps matches TRBD2 (5 bases). Germline CDR1 MNHEY, CDR2 SVGAGI. V was pared by 2 bases and J by 0 bases, with 8 bases between. This CDR3 is 14 amino acids long. In nucleotides, the CDR3 is TGTGCCAGCAGTTACGAGGGAGACTCCTACGAGCAGTACTTC. Encoded protein: CASSYEGDSYEQYF.

The J gene is TRBJ2-7, the V gene TRBV4-1; TRBD2 agrees at 12 bases. CDR3 length: 16 residues. Trimming took 4 bases from V and 1 from J; bases not matched to a gene: 5. From germline, CDR1 is MGHRA and CDR2 YSYEKL. The CDR3 nucleotides read TGCGCCAGCAGCCTCGGACTAGCGGGGAATTCCTACGAGCAGTACTTC. As protein: CASSLGLAGNSYEQYF.

The chain combines TRBV4-1 with TRBJ2-7, with D tentatively TRBD1 or TRBD2 (5 bases each). From germline, CDR1 is MGHRA and CDR2 YSYEKL. V was cut by 2 bases and J by 6 bases, with 8 bases left in between. There are 12 residues in the CDR3. The DNA for the CDR3 is TGCGCCAGCAGCCAACCGGGGCCCGAGCAGTACTTC. This encodes CASSQPGPEQYF.

This clone was seen only once. The chain couples TRBV7-2 to TRBJ2-1; D is perhaps TRBD2 (6 bases). This CDR3 contains 14 residues. Germline CDR1 and CDR2: SGHTA and FQGNSA. Trimming removed 1 base from V and 5 bases from J, with 9 bases in between. The CDR3 region has the DNA TGTGCCAGCAGCTTAGGTGGGGGGAACAATGAGCAGTTCTTC. Protein sequence: CASSLGGGNNEQFF.

The sample holds one count of this clone. The CDR3 region has the DNA TGTGCCAGCAACGAACAGACGGGACACCAAGAGACCCAGTACTTC. Translating gives CASNEQTGHQETQYF. The chain has TRBV28 and TRBJ2-5, with D possibly being TRBD1 or TRBD2 (5 bases each). This CDR3 has 15 amino acids. CDR1 is MDHEN and CDR2 is SYDVKM in the germline V gene. V lost 7 bases and J lost 0, with 15 bases in between. The full variable domain, rest sourced from reference TRBV28 and TRBJ2-5, is DVKVTQSSRYLVKRTGEKVFLECVQDMDHENMFWYRQDPGLGLRLIYFSYDVKMKEKGDIPEGYSVSREKKERFSLILESASTNQTSMYLCASNEQTGHQETQYFGPGTRLLVL.

The rearrangement joins TRBV28 to TRBJ1-5, with D perhaps TRBD1 (5 bases). This CDR3 is 14 amino acids long. Trimming pared 9 bases from V and 4 bases from J, leaving 16 bases between. CDR1 and CDR2 (germline): MDHEN, SYDVKM. CDR3 DNA sequence: TGTGCCAGTTTGTTTGGGGCTCGTAATCAGCCCCAGCATTTT. This translates into CASLFGARNQPQHF.

V gene TRBV15 combines with J gene TRBJ1-2; possible D gene TRBD1, 5 bases. The length of the CDR3 is 15 residues. Trimming removed 0 bases from V and 7 bases from J, with 15 bases in between. CDR1 and CDR2 from the germline V gene are LNHNV and YYDKDF (reference sequence). In DNA form, the CDR3 reads TGTGCCACCAGCAGAGATAGGGCAGGGAAGAGTGGCTACACCTTC. This sequence encodes CATSRDRAGKSGYTF. Filled out from reference TRBV15 and TRBJ1-2, the complete variable domain reads DAMVIQNPRYQVTQFGKPVTLSCSQTLNHNVMYWYQQKSSQAPKLLFHYYDKDFNNEADTPDNFQSRRPNTSFCFLDIRSPGLGDTAMYLCATSRDRAGKSGYTFGSGTRLTVV.

This clone appeared a single time. V and J are TRBV11-2 and TRBJ1-3; D not certain. The V end lost 6 bases, the J end lost 0 bases, and 12 bases lay between the germline ends. Germline assignment: CDR1 SGHAT and CDR2 FQNNGV. The CDR3 has 15 amino acids. The CDR3 nucleotides are TGTGCCAGCAGAAGCATTAGTCGCTCTGGAAACACCATATATTTT. Protein sequence: CASRSISRSGNTIYF.

This chain joins TRBV27 and TRBJ1-5; D gene uncertain. V was cut by 1 base and J by 0 bases, with 10 bases left in between. This CDR3 is 16 amino acids long. Germline V gene data show CDR1 as MNHEY and CDR2 as SMNVEV (reference sequence). The CDR3 spells CASSLFADLSNQPQHF. CDR3 coding DNA: TGTGCCAGCAGTTTATTTGCAGACCTTAGCAATCAGCCCCAGCATTTT.